This T cell receptor (beta chain) was recovered during a study of T-cell reconstitution after alpha-beta-depleted transplantation in children. CDR1 DFQATT and CDR2 SNEGSKA come from the germline V gene (reference sequence). This CDR3 contains 11 residues. This clonotype has at least ten counts. Relative to the germline gene, one junction end is altered; a read error may explain this. The library targeted TCRbeta and was prepared with unique molecular identifiers. TCRdb reprocessed the PCR reads via MiXCR and lists one record per CDR3 protein. The table includes roughly 170,000 distinct CDR3 sequences, about 6.4% detected once.

This TCR derives from a human donor who donated a stem cell graft to a child with Wiskott-Aldrich syndrome. V gene TRBV20-1 combines with J gene TRBJ2-7; the D gene is possibly TRBD1 (5 bases). Specimen: PBMCs from the stem cell graft donor, collected from the stem cell graft. CDR3 region: CSARGVQADSF. The CDR3 nucleotides read TGCAGTGCTAGAGGCGTGCAGGCAGACAGCTTC.